The 3 T cell receptor beta chains below were found in one sample sequenced in a study of blood T cell repertoires in COVID-19. Libraries were prepared by immunoSEQ multiplex PCR; TCRdb keeps only in-frame clonotypes and omits some of them. The sample records 250,000 to 400,000 clones, roughly 90% being singletons. Sequencing used PBMCs or T cells enriched from blood (not recorded which). All receptors come from a man between 60 and 75 years old who had recovered from COVID-19.

This chain connects TRBV6-5 to TRBJ2-7, with D possibly matching TRBD1 (6 bases). The CDR3 is 14 residues long. Germline loops: CDR1 MNHEY, CDR2 SVGAGI. Trimming shortened V by 6 bases and J by 2 bases, and 14 bases separated the two germline ends. As DNA, the CDR3 is TGTGCCAGCAGGGCCGGGACACCTCCCTACGAGCAGTACTTC. Translating gives CASRAGTPPYEQYF.

This clone has a single count. The chain carries TRBV13 and TRBJ2-7; D possibly corresponds to TRBD2 (6 bases). The CDR3 consists of 15 residues. Trimming took off 5 bases at V and 1 base at J, with 15 bases between the two ends. CDR1 is PRHDT and CDR2 is FYEKMQ in the germline V gene (reference sequence). The CDR3 region is CASSVRGGGSYEQYF. Here the CDR3 DNA reads TGTGCCAGCAGCGTGAGGGGTGGAGGGTCCTACGAGCAGTACTTC.

The CDR3 region has the DNA TGTGCCAGCAGTTATGTGGGAGGGTCCGGGGAGCTGTTTTTT. Encoded protein: CASSYVGGSGELFF. This chain links TRBV27 with TRBJ2-2; 7 nucleotides agree with TRBD2. V gave up 4 bases and J gave up 6 bases; unmatched junction bases: 5. The germline CDR1 and CDR2 sequences are MNHEY and SMNVEV (reference sequence). The CDR3 runs to 14 residues.